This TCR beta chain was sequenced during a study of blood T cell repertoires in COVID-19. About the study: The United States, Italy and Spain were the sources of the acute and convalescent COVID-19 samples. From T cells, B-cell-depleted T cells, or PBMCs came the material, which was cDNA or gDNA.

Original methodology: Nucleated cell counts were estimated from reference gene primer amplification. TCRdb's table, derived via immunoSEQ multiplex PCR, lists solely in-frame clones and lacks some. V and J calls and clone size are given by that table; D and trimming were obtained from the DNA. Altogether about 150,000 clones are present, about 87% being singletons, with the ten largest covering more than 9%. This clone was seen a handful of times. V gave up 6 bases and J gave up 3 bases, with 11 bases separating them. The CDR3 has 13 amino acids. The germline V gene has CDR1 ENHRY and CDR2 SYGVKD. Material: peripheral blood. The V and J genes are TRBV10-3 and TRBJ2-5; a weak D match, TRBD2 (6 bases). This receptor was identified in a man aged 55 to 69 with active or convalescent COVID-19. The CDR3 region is CAIRGRLEETQYF. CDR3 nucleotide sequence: TGTGCCATCAGGGGGAGGCTAGAAGAGACCCAGTACTTC.